Each of the 17 T cell receptor beta chains below was sequenced from the same sample in a study of shared clonotypes between healthy human individuals. Measured with immunoSEQ multiplex PCR; TCRdb has only the in-frame clones, and not every one. This table has roughly 1.5 million clones, roughly 98% appearing once. The sample taken for sequencing was naive CD4+ T cells sorted from blood. As for subset: CD45RA+ positively selected. Receptors were obtained from a man aged 25-45 years in good health.

The V gene is TRBV4-3, the J gene TRBJ2-4, with D possibly matching TRBD2 (5 bases). From germline, CDR1 is LGHNA and CDR2 YSLEER. The germline V and J ends were trimmed by 0 bases and 3 bases, with 9 bases remaining between them. The CDR3 spans 15 residues. The CDR3 here is CASSQDSSGKNIQYF. The CDR3 coding sequence is TGCGCCAGCAGCCAAGATAGCAGCGGCAAAAACATTCAGTACTTC.

The chain employs TRBV5-1 and TRBJ2-3, with 7 bases lining up with TRBD2. CDR1 and CDR2 from the germline V gene are SGHRS and YFSETQ. J gave up 1 base and V 4 bases, and 6 bases lay outside the gene matches. The CDR3 contains 15 residues. The CDR3 spells CASSPLTSRTDTQYF. CDR3 sequence (DNA): TGCGCCAGCAGCCCTTTGACTAGCCGCACAGATACGCAGTATTTT.

The V and J genes are TRBV2 and TRBJ1-5; unclear D gene. V was pared by 10 bases and J by 6 bases, with 16 bases between. This CDR3 region has 13 residues. CDR1 is SNHLY and CDR2 is FYNNEI in the germline V gene. CDR3 nucleotide sequence: TGTGCCACCAAGACCCAAAGTAGTCAGCCCCAGCATTTT. It encodes CATKTQSSQPQHF.

The V call is TRBV19, the J call TRBJ1-1; D might be TRBD1 (5 bases). From germline, CDR1 is LNHDA and CDR2 SQIVND (reference sequence). This CDR3 spans 15 amino acids. V was pared by 1 base and J by 8 bases, with 17 bases between. The chain's CDR3 is CASSIAPGGVAEAFF. The CDR3 DNA reads TGTGCCAGTAGTATAGCACCAGGAGGGGTTGCCGAAGCTTTCTTT.

About this clone: Other DNA variants within this sample encode the same CDR3. Written as DNA, the CDR3 is TGTGCCAGCAGCCCGAACAGCTATGGCTACACCTTC. Encoded protein: CASSPNSYGYTF. The chain links TRBV7-2 to TRBJ1-2; D not certain. V was clipped by 5 bases and J by 4 bases, with 8 bases between them. Germline V gives CDR1 SGHTA, CDR2 FQGNSA. This CDR3 is 12 amino acids long.

The chain combines TRBV11-2 with TRBJ2-5, with D hard to call. The ends were cut back, 1 base at V and 4 bases at J, with 16 bases in the middle. The germline CDR1 and CDR2 sequences are SGHAT and FQNNGV. CDR3 length: 16 residues. CDR3 region: CASSLVLGNLLETQYF. The CDR3 DNA is TGTGCCAGCAGCTTAGTTTTGGGTAACTTACTAGAGACCCAGTACTTC.

The chain uses TRBV5-1 and TRBJ2-5; D is unresolved. Germline V gene sequence: CDR1 SGHRS, CDR2 YFSETQ. V was pared by 1 base and J by 0 bases, with 10 bases between. The CDR3 contains 15 residues. CDR3 amino acids: CASSLMLGHQETQYF. The CDR3 nucleotides are TGCGCCAGCAGCTTGATGCTAGGCCACCAAGAGACCCAGTACTTC.

The J gene is TRBJ1-4, the V gene TRBV19; a possible D gene is TRBD1 (5 bases). Germline loops: CDR1 LNHDA, CDR2 SQIVND (reference sequence). The ends were cut back, 6 bases at V and 8 bases at J, with 7 bases in the middle. This CDR3 region has 11 residues. The CDR3 region has the DNA TGTGCCAGTAGACGGACAGAAAAACTGTTTTTT. This encodes CASRRTEKLFF.

This CDR3 reads CASSLTPLGRYYGYTF. The CDR3 DNA is TGTGCCAGCAGTTTAACCCCCCTGGGACGGTACTATGGCTACACCTTC. The chain has TRBV28 and TRBJ1-2; TRBD1 is a possible D gene (5 bases). This CDR3 spans 16 amino acids. V was shortened by 2 bases and J by 3 bases, with 16 bases between the two germline ends. Germline lookup yields CDR1 MDHEN and CDR2 SYDVKM.

The chain links TRBV7-9 to TRBJ1-5; tentatively, D is TRBD1 (5 bases). The CDR3 runs 14 residues. The germline gives CDR1 SEHNR, CDR2 FQNEAQ (reference sequence). V was clipped by 3 bases and J by 7 bases, with 13 bases between them. The chain's CDR3 is CASSLGEGSQPQHF. For the CDR3, the DNA is TGTGCCAGCAGCTTGGGGGAAGGGTCACAGCCCCAGCATTTT. The full variable domain, completed using reference TRBV7-9 and TRBJ1-5, is DTGVSQNPRHKITKRGQNVTFRCDPISEHNRLYWYRQTLGQGPEFLTYFQNEAQLEKSRLLSDRFSAERPKGSFSTLEIQRTEQGDSAMYLCASSLGEGSQPQHFGDGTRLSIL.

In regard to this clone: Additional DNA sequences in this sample encode the identical CDR3. The chain joins TRBV7-9 to TRBJ2-6; D gene ambiguous. There are 15 residues in the CDR3. The V end lost 3 bases, the J end lost 1 base, and 7 bases lay between the germline ends. The V gene's germline CDR1 is SEHNR and CDR2 FQNEAQ (reference sequence). Here the CDR3 reads CASSFLGSGANVLTF. The CDR3 DNA follows: TGTGCCAGCAGCTTTTTGGGATCTGGGGCCAACGTCCTGACTTTC.

The chain uses TRBV15 and TRBJ2-2; TRBD2 matches 7 bases. The CDR3 is 14 residues long. J gave up 3 bases and V 7 bases, and 5 bases lay outside the gene matches. The germline CDR1 and CDR2 sequences are LNHNV and YYDKDF (reference sequence). DNA for the CDR3: TGTGCCACCACGGGACTATTAGACACCGGGGAGCTGTTTTTT. Protein product: CATTGLLDTGELFF.

This clone was counted once. The V and J genes are TRBV12-5 and TRBJ2-5; possible D gene TRBD2, 6 bases. The V gene lost 5 bases and the J gene lost 3 bases, with 10 bases spanning the gap. The CDR3 is made up of 13 amino acids. Germline V lookup: CDR1 LGHNT, CDR2 FRNRAP. The CDR3 sequence: CASGPGLKETQYF. In DNA form, the CDR3 reads TGTGCTAGTGGTCCGGGACTCAAAGAGACCCAGTACTTC.

The V and J genes are TRBV15 and TRBJ1-2; TRBD1 matches 7 bases. The CDR3 is made up of 14 amino acids. Unmatched junction bases numbered 8, after V lost 6 bases and J lost 4 bases. In germline, CDR1 is LNHNV, CDR2 YYDKDF (reference sequence). CDR3 in amino acids: CATRQGGEGYGYTF. As DNA, the CDR3 is TGTGCCACCAGGCAGGGGGGGGAAGGCTATGGCTACACCTTC. The variable domain in full, completed from reference TRBV15 and TRBJ1-2, reads DAMVIQNPRYQVTQFGKPVTLSCSQTLNHNVMYWYQQKSSQAPKLLFHYYDKDFNNEADTPDNFQSRRPNTSFCFLDIRSPGLGDTAMYLCATRQGGEGYGYTFGSGTRLTVV.

This clone came up once. The gene calls are TRBV30 and TRBJ2-1; D unclear. The CDR3 extends over 11 amino acids. Trimming took 1 base from V and 8 from J, leaving 6 bases between them. Looked up from germline, CDR1 is GTSNPN and CDR2 is SVGIG (reference sequence). The CDR3 DNA reads TGTGCCTGGAGTGCCTCGGATGAGCAGTTCTTC. The encoded protein is CAWSASDEQFF.

The chain couples TRBV18 to TRBJ2-7, with TRBD1 matching over 7 bases. The CDR3 consists of 14 residues. Trimming removed 6 bases from V and 11 bases from J; junction bases left unmatched: 16. Germline loops: CDR1 KGHSH, CDR2 LQKENI. The CDR3 spells CASSPGDSTTREYF. As DNA, the CDR3 is TGTGCCAGCTCCCCTGGGGACAGTACTACGAGGGAGTACTTC.

V usage is TRBV5-1 and J usage is TRBJ2-2, with D perhaps matching TRBD1 or TRBD2 (5 bases each). Trimming took off 0 bases at V and 3 bases at J, with 15 bases between the two ends. This CDR3 spans 17 amino acids. The germline V gene has CDR1 SGHRS and CDR2 YFSETQ. Here the CDR3 reads CASSLAVGQDYTGELFF. The CDR3 coding sequence is TGCGCCAGCAGCTTGGCCGTGGGGCAGGACTACACCGGGGAGCTGTTTTTT. The variable domain in full, completed from reference TRBV5-1 and TRBJ2-2, reads KAGVTQTPRYLIKTRGQQVTLSCSPISGHRSVSWYQQTPGQGLQFLFEYFSETQRNKGNFPGRFSGRQFSNSRSEMNVSTLELGDSALYLCASSLAVGQDYTGELFFGEGSRLTVL.